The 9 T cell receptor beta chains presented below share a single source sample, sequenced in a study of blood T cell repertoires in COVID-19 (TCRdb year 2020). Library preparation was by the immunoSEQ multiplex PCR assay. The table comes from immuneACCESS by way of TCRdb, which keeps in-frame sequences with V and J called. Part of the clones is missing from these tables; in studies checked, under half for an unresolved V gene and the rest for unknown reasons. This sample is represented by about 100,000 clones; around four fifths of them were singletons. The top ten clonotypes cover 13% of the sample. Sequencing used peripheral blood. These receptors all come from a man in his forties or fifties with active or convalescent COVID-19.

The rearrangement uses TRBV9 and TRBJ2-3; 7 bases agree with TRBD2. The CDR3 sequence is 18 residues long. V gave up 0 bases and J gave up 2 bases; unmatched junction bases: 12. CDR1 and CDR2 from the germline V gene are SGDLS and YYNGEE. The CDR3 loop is CASSVGGGSGYYTDTQYF. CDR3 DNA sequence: TGTGCCAGCAGCGTAGGTGGCGGTAGCGGGTACTACACAGATACGCAGTATTTT.

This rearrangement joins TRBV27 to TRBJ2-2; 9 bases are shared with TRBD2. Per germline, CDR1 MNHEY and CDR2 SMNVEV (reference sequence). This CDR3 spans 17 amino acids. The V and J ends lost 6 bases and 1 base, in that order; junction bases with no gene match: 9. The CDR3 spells CASSRRLADRNTGELFF. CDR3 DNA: TGTGCCAGCAGCCGAAGACTAGCGGATAGGAACACCGGGGAGCTGTTTTTT.

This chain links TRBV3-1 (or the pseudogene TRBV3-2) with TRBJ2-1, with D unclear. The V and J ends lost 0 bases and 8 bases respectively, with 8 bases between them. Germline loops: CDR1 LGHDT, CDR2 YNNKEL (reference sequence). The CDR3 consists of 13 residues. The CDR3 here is CASSQDNEDEQFF. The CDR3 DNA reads TGTGCCAGCAGCCAAGATAACGAGGATGAGCAGTTCTTC.

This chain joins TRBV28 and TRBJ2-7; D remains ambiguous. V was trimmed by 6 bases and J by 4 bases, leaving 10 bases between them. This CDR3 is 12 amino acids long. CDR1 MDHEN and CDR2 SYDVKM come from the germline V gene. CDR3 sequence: CASRLPPYEQYF. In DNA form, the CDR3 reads TGTGCCAGCAGACTCCCCCCTTACGAGCAGTACTTC.

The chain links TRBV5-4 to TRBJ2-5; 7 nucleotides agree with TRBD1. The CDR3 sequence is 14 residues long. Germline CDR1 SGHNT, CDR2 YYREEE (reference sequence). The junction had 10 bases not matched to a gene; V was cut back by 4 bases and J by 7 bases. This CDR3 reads CASSLARDSGTQYF. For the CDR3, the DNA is TGTGCCAGCAGCCTCGCCCGGGACAGCGGGACCCAGTACTTC.

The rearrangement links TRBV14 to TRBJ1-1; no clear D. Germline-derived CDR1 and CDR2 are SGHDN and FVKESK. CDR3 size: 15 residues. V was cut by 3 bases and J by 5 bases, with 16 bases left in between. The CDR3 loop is CASSQEGWGVTEAFF. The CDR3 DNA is TGTGCCAGCAGCCAGGAAGGTTGGGGAGTTACTGAAGCTTTCTTT.

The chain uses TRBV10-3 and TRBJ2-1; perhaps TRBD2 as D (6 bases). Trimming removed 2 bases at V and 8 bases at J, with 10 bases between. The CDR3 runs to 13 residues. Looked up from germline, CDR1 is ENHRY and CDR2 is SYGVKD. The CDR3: CAISENWGDEQFF. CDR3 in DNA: TGTGCCATCAGTGAGAATTGGGGGGATGAGCAGTTCTTC.

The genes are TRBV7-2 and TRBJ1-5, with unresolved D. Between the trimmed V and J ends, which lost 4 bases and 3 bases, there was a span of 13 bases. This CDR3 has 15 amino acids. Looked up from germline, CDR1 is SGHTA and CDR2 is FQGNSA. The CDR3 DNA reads TGTGCCAGCAGCTCGACCCACAGATTCAATCAGCCCCAGCATTTT. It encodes CASSSTHRFNQPQHF.

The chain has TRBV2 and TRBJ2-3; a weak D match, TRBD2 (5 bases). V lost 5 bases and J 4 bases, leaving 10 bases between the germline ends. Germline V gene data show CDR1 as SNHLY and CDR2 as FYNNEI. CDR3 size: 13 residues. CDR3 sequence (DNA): TGTGCCAGCAGTTACTATAGCGCAGATACGCAGTATTTT. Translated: CASSYYSADTQYF. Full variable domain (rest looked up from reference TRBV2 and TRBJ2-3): EPEVTQTPSHQVTQMGQEVILRCVPISNHLYFYWYRQILGQKVEFLVSFYNNEISEKSEIFDDQFSVERPDGSNFTLKIRSTKLEDSAMYFCASSYYSADTQYFGPGTRLTVL.